This T cell receptor (beta chain) was sequenced in a study of cytomegalovirus exposure and HLA in healthy donors. A word on this clone: What it binds is not known.

Study-wide results and limits: Some TCR beta chains (164 of them) were listed as cytomegalovirus-associated. Within an earlier analysis, most TCR beta V segments proved productive either about 90% or about 30% of the time. The authors later found most CMV-associated TCR beta chains appeared HLA-restricted.

The PCR was carried out with 60 Vbeta primers and 13 Jbeta primers. Here immunoSEQ multiplex PCR was the method, and the copy in TCRdb shows in-frame clones only, minus some. The table records around 100,000 clones, roughly four fifths of them present only once. V shed 3 bases and J shed 7 bases, with 8 bases lying between them. This CDR3 spans 13 amino acids. Germline V lookup: CDR1 SGDLS, CDR2 YYNGEE. The sample comprised PBMCs. The clonotype originates from a woman between 55 and 75 years old in good health and CMV-seropositive. The chain is built from TRBV9 and TRBJ1-6; unclear D gene. The CDR3 DNA follows: TGTGCCAGCAGCGACAGACCCAATTCACCCCTCCACTTT. It translates to CASSDRPNSPLHF.